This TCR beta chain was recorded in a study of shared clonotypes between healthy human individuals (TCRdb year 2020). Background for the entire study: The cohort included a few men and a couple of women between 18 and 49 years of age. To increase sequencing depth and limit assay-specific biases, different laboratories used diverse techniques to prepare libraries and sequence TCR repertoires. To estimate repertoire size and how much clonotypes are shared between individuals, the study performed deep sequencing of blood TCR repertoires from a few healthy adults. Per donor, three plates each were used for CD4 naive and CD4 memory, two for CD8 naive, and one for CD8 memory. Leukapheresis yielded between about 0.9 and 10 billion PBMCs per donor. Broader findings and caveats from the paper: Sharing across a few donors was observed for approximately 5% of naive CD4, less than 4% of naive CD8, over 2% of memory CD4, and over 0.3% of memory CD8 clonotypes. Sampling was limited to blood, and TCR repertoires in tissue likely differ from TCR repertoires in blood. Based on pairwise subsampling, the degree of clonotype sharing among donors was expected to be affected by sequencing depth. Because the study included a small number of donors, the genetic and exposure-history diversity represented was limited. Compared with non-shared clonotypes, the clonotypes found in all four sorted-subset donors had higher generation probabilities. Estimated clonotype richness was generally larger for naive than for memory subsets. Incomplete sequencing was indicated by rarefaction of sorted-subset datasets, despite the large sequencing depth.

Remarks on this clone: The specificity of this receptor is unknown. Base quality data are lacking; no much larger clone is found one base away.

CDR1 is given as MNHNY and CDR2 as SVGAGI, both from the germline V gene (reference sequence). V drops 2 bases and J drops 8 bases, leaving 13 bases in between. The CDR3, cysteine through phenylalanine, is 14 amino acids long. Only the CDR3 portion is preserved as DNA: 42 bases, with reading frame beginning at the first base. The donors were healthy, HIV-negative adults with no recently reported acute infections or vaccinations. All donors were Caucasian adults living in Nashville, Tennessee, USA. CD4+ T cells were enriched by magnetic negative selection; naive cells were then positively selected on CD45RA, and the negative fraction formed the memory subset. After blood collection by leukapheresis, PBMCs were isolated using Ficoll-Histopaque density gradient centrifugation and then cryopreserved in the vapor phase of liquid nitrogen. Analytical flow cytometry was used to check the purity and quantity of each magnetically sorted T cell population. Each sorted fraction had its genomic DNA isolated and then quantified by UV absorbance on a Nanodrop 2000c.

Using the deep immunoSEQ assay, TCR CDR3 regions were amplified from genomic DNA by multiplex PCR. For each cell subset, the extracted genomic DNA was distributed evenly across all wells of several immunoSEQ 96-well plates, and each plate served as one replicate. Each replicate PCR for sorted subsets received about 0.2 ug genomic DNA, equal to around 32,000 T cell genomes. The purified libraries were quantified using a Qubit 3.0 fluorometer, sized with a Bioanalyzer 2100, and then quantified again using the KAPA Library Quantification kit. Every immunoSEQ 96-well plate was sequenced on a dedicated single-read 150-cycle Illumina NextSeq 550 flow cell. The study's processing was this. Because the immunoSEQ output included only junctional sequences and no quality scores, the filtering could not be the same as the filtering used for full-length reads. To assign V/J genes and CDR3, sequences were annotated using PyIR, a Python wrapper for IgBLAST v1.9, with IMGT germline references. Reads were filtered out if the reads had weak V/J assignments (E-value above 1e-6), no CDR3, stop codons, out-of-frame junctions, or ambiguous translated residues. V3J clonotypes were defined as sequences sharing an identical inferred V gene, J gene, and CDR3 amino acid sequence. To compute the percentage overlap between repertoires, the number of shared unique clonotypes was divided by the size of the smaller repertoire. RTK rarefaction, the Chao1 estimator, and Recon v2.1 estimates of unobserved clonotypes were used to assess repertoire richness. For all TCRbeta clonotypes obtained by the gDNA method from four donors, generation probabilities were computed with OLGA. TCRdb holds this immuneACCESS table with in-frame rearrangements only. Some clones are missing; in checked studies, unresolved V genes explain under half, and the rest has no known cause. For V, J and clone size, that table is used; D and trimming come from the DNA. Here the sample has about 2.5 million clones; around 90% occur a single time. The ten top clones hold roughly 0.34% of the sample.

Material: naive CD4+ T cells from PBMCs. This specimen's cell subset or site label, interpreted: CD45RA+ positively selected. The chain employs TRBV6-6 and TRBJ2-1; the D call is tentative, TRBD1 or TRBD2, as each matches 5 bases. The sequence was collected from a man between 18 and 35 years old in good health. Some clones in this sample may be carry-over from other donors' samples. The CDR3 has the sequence CASSYLQRDDEQFF. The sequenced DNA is TGTGCCAGCAGTTACCTCCAAAGGGACGATGAGCAGTTCTTC.